The source of this T cell receptor beta chain is a study of neurological immune-mediated disorders. The making of cDNA relied on 5'RACE with 10-nucleotide random UMIs. TCRdb redid the calling of the 5' RACE reads with MiXCR, one entry per CDR3 protein. The top ten hold 3% to 4% of the sample, which has tens of thousands of distinct CDR3 sequences, around 5% seen once. The table lists this clonotype with a few counts. The study built unsorted libraries from 2 million PBMCs kept at -80 C. The receptor was isolated from a woman aged 50 to 60 with multiple sclerosis. Sequencing was performed on PBMCs.

The CDR3 DNA sequence: TGTGCCAGCAGCGCCACCGGGAGATATGAGCAGTTCTTC. It specifies CASSATGRYEQFF. The genes are TRBV9 and TRBJ2-1, with D perhaps matching TRBD2 (6 bases). The germline CDR1 and CDR2 sequences are SGDLS and YYNGEE. Trimming shortened V by 3 bases and J by 8 bases, and 12 bases separated the two germline ends. The CDR3 consists of 13 residues.